Shown below are 23 T cell receptor beta chains from a single sample sequenced in a study of T cells in localized non-small cell lung cancer (TCRdb year 2020). Libraries were built with the immunoSEQ multiplex PCR assay. This immuneACCESS table, as held by TCRdb, lists in-frame sequences with V and J called but not all clones. Of the missing ones, under half trace to an unresolved V gene in checked studies; the others have no known cause. The sample table contains tens of thousands of clones; only one count was recorded for 81% of them. Under 8% of the sample is held by the ten biggest clonotypes. The source was peripheral blood mononuclear cells, collected before any cancer treatment. The receptor set was obtained from a male donor older than 55 with stage II lung adenocarcinoma.

The chain has TRBV14 and TRBJ2-1; 7 bases match TRBD2. J lost 12 bases, V lost 1 base, and 9 bases had no gene match. The CDR3 totals 14 residues. Germline CDR1 reads SGHDN; CDR2 reads FVKESK. The CDR3 reads CASSQGIRTSRQFF. DNA for the CDR3: TGTGCCAGCAGCCAAGGGATAAGGACTAGTAGGCAGTTCTTC. Filled out from reference TRBV14 and TRBJ2-1, the complete variable domain reads EAGVTQFPSHSVIEKGQTVTLRCDPISGHDNLYWYRRVMGKEIKFLLHFVKESKQDESGMPNNRFLAERTGGTYSTLKVQPAELEDSGVYFCASSQGIRTSRQFFGPGTRLTVL.

The V gene is TRBV28, the J gene TRBJ2-2; D is uncertain. The CDR3 loop spans 14 amino acids. Looked up from germline, CDR1 is MDHEN and CDR2 is SYDVKM. Trimming took 7 bases from V and 4 from J, leaving 13 bases between them. The CDR3 protein is CASTSTPLTGELFF. The CDR3 nucleotides read TGTGCCAGCACCTCGACTCCCCTCACCGGGGAGCTGTTTTTT.

The chain is built from TRBV6-6 and TRBJ2-7; D is ambiguous. V shed 6 bases and J shed 4 bases, with 7 bases lying between them. The CDR3 extends over 11 amino acids. The germline V gene has CDR1 MNHNY and CDR2 SVGAGI (reference sequence). The DNA for the CDR3 is TGTGCCAGCAGCCAGATTTACGAGCAGTACTTC. Its protein product is CASSQIYEQYF.

This rearrangement joins TRBV4-1 to TRBJ1-4, with unresolved D. This CDR3 is 14 amino acids long. With 1 base removed from V and 8 bases from J, the gap between germline ends came to 11 bases. Germline lookup yields CDR1 MGHRA and CDR2 YSYEKL. CDR3 sequence reads: CASSQGQSREKLFF. The CDR3 coding sequence is TGCGCCAGCAGCCAAGGGCAGTCAAGGGAAAAACTGTTTTTT.

This clone is medium-sized (0.01 to 0.1%) in the sample. J is TRBJ1-2 and V is TRBV29-1; TRBD1 agrees at 9 bases. The CDR3 loop spans 15 amino acids. The V gene end was trimmed by 6 bases and the J gene end by 0 bases; junction bases not matched to a gene: 8. Germline CDR1 SQVTM, CDR2 ANQGSEA. CDR3 DNA: TGCAGCGTGACCCCCGGGACAGGGACTAACTATGGCTACACCTTC. This encodes CSVTPGTGTNYGYTF.

The J gene is TRBJ1-2, the V gene TRBV7-8, with D unresolved. Germline CDR1 reads SGHVS; CDR2 reads FQNEAQ. The CDR3 extends over 15 amino acids. Trimming took 3 bases from V and 4 from J, leaving 15 bases between them. In nucleotides, the CDR3 is TGTGCCAGCAGCTTGATGGTGGGAACCGGCTATGGCTACACCTTC. This codes for CASSLMVGTGYGYTF.

The J gene is TRBJ2-3, the V gene TRBV27, with D unclear. The CDR3 has 13 residues. With 0 bases removed from V and 4 bases from J, the gap between germline ends came to 5 bases. Germline V gene data show CDR1 as MNHEY and CDR2 as SMNVEV (reference sequence). The CDR3 coding sequence is TGTGCCAGCAGTTTATCTCAGGCAGATACGCAGTATTTT. Translated: CASSLSQADTQYF.

The genes are TRBV30 and TRBJ2-7; 7 bases match TRBD2. V was clipped by 0 bases and J by 3 bases; unmatched bases: 5. Germline lookup yields CDR1 GTSNPN and CDR2 SVGIG (reference sequence). This CDR3 is 14 amino acids long. The CDR3 DNA reads TGTGCCTGGAGTGTAGGGGCGGGAGACTACGAGCAGTACTTC. This codes for CAWSVGAGDYEQYF.

J is TRBJ2-7 and V is TRBV6-9, with 12 bases that match TRBD2. Germline CDR1 and CDR2: MNHGY and SVAAGI. The CDR3 extends over 15 amino acids. V dropped 6 bases and J dropped 3; count of bases not matched to a gene: 6. The CDR3 sequence: CASRTSGRPYYEQYF. The CDR3 DNA reads as TGTGCCAGCAGGACTAGCGGGAGACCGTACTACGAGCAGTACTTC.

The chain carries TRBV19 and TRBJ2-2; 8 nucleotides line up with TRBD1. The CDR3 extends over 18 amino acids. Germline values: CDR1 LNHDA, CDR2 SQIVND (reference sequence). V lost 5 bases and J lost 1; bases outside the gene matches: 12. The CDR3 nucleotides are TGTGCCAGTAGTTCCCGGGCTACCGGGACAGGGAACACCGGGGAGCTGTTTTTT. This translates into CASSSRATGTGNTGELFF.

CDR3 sequence (DNA): TGCGCCAGCAGCTTGGGGACGGCCCAAGAGACCCAGTACTTC. Amino acids: CASSLGTAQETQYF. The chain carries TRBV5-1 and TRBJ2-5; D remains unclear. Trimming cost V 0 bases and J 1 base, with 7 bases left between them. Germline-derived CDR1 and CDR2 are SGHRS and YFSETQ. The CDR3 extends over 14 amino acids.

The genes are TRBV6-1 and TRBJ1-3; 7 nucleotides align to TRBD1. The CDR3 loop spans 16 amino acids. The V gene's germline CDR1 is MNHNS and CDR2 SASEGT. Trimming took 4 bases from V and 1 from J; bases not matched to a gene: 7. The CDR3 DNA reads as TGTGCCAGCAGTGCGCGCAGGGGGGAATCTGGAAACACCATATATTTT. Translation gives CASSARRGESGNTIYF.

The J gene is TRBJ2-1, the V gene TRBV28; 10 nucleotides match TRBD1. Germline assignment: CDR1 MDHEN and CDR2 SYDVKM. CDR3 size: 15 residues. J gave up 12 bases and V 4 bases, and 12 bases lay outside the gene matches. CDR3 DNA: TGTGCCAGCAGTTCCCACGGGACAGGGGTCGTACTGCAGTTCTTC. Amino acid sequence: CASSSHGTGVVLQFF.

V is TRBV19 and J is TRBJ2-7; D unresolved. Trimming pared 5 bases from V and 3 bases from J, leaving 17 bases between. The germline V gene encodes CDR1 LNHDA and CDR2 SQIVND (reference sequence). The CDR3 is 15 amino acids. As DNA, the CDR3 is TGTGCCAGTAGTCTGCTGCTATCCAACTTCTACGAGCAGTACTTC. Translating gives CASSLLLSNFYEQYF.

This sequence joins TRBV10-3 and TRBJ2-5, with D perhaps TRBD2 (6 bases). This CDR3 has 16 residues. Germline CDR1 ENHRY, CDR2 SYGVKD. Trimming took off 4 bases at V and 5 bases at J, with 20 bases between the two ends. In DNA form, the CDR3 reads TGTGCCATCAGTGCCCAGGGAGGCGCACTACGGGAGACCCAGTACTTC. Amino acid sequence: CAISAQGGALRETQYF.

J is TRBJ2-3 and V is TRBV13; 8 bases map to TRBD2. Germline V CDR1 and CDR2: PRHDT, FYEKMQ (reference sequence). V lost 5 bases and J lost 10; bases outside the gene matches: 11. The CDR3 covers 14 residues. The CDR3 DNA is TGTGCCAGCAGCCCTCGACGAGCGGGGGATGCGCAGTATTTT. As protein: CASSPRRAGDAQYF.

The V gene is TRBV28, the J gene TRBJ1-2; D is perhaps TRBD1 (5 bases). The V gene lost 10 bases and the J gene lost 8 bases, with 20 bases spanning the gap. This CDR3 comprises 13 residues. CDR1 is MDHEN, CDR2 SYDVKM, per germline. The chain's CDR3 is CATSPPGRHGYTF. CDR3 coding DNA: TGTGCCACGAGCCCCCCAGGGCGGCACGGCTACACCTTC.

The chain has TRBV6-5 and TRBJ2-1; 9 nucleotides match TRBD2. V dropped 11 bases and J dropped 4; count of bases not matched to a gene: 9. Germline V lookup: CDR1 MNHEY, CDR2 SVGAGI. The CDR3 runs to 14 residues. The CDR3: CAASRLADYNEQFF. CDR3 nucleotides: TGTGCCGCGTCAAGACTAGCGGATTACAATGAGCAGTTCTTC.

The J gene is TRBJ2-1, the V gene TRBV29-1; TRBD1 agrees at 9 bases. CDR3 length: 13 amino acids. Germline CDR1 and CDR2: SQVTM and ANQGSEA. Trimming took 7 bases from V and 10 from J; bases not matched to a gene: 11. The CDR3 region has the DNA TGCAGCGCAGGAGGGACAGGGAAATACGAGCAGTTCTTC. The encoded protein is CSAGGTGKYEQFF.

The chain is built from TRBV7-2 and TRBJ1-1; D call uncertain. The V and J ends lost 5 bases and 0 bases respectively, with 7 bases between them. The CDR3 runs 13 residues. Looked up from germline, CDR1 is SGHTA and CDR2 is FQGNSA. CDR3 residues: CASSLQLNTEAFF. The CDR3 DNA reads as TGTGCCAGCAGCCTACAGCTGAACACTGAAGCTTTCTTT.

There are a few counts of this clone. V is TRBV6-4 and J is TRBJ2-3; D ambiguous. The CDR3 spans 15 residues. Germline V CDR1 and CDR2: MRHNA, SNTAGT. The germline V and J ends were trimmed by 4 bases and 0 bases, with 11 bases remaining between them. This chain's CDR3 is CASSVVAASTDTQYF. CDR3 bases: TGTGCCAGCAGTGTGGTCGCGGCTAGCACAGATACGCAGTATTTT.

This sequence joins TRBV19 and TRBJ2-3; no definite D call. Trimming shortened V by 6 bases and J by 0 bases, and 7 bases separated the two germline ends. The CDR3 consists of 13 residues. Germline assignment: CDR1 LNHDA and CDR2 SQIVND (reference sequence). The CDR3 loop reads CASSPASTDTQYF. CDR3 nucleotide sequence: TGTGCCAGTAGCCCGGCTAGCACAGATACGCAGTATTTT. The full variable domain, completed using reference TRBV19 and TRBJ2-3, is DGGITQSPKYLFRKEGQNVTLSCEQNLNHDAMYWYRQDPGQGLRLIYYSQIVNDFQKGDIAEGYSVSREKKESFPLTVTSAQKNPTAFYLCASSPASTDTQYFGPGTRLTVL.

V is TRBV9 and J is TRBJ2-1; no firm D call. Trimming removed 0 bases at V and 7 bases at J, with 8 bases between. The V gene's germline CDR1 is SGDLS and CDR2 YYNGEE. This CDR3 region has 13 residues. This CDR3 reads CASSVVSSNEQFF. The DNA of the CDR3 is TGTGCCAGCAGCGTAGTGTCTTCAAATGAGCAGTTCTTC.